This T cell receptor (beta chain) appears in the sequencing data of a study of regulatory T cells in long-lasting Graves disease (dated by TCRdb to about 2021). In terms of the full investigation: Persistent Graves' disease was defined as antithyroid drug treatment for over 5 years with persistently positive TSH receptor autoantibodies. This study used TCR sequencing and RNA sequencing of peripheral blood to compare persistent Graves' disease patients against newly diagnosed Graves' disease patients. The study was conducted in China and was registered as a clinical trial. A total of about 33 samples underwent TCR sequencing: around 13 from persistent and approximately 20 from newly diagnosed Graves' disease patients. Persistent Graves' disease patients in the clinical cohort had taken antithyroid drugs for around 11 years on average.

The CDR3 goes from the cysteine to the phenylalanine over 17 residues. The DNA shown is the 51-base CDR3, in frame from base 1. The germline V gene yields SGHRS for CDR1 and YFSETQ for CDR2. V loses 2 bases at its end and J loses 0 bases; junction bases beyond the gene matches: 8. Here is what the overall study found, with its caveats: Only the TCR beta chain was sequenced and analyzed. Persistent Graves' disease patients showed lower TCR Shannon entropy and fewer highly expanded clones than newly diagnosed patients, suggesting clonal expansion. The study examined only peripheral blood because the primary lesion, thyroid tissue, could not be accessed. Preferential use of TRBV28, TRBJ1-2 and TRBJ2-5 was observed in persistent disease, whereas TRBV20-1 and TRBJ2-1 were favored in newly diagnosed disease. More public clonotypes were shared among persistent patients (roughly 3,000) than among newly diagnosed patients (roughly 960). As a limitation, the authors acknowledged that the small sample size may reduce accuracy.

Library method: multiplex PCR. TCRdb lists the instrument as Illumina HiSeq 4000. CDR3 regions were amplified by Arm-PCR with iRepertoire HTBI primers to construct TCR beta libraries. Before sequencing, the PCR products went through gel purification. In the original analysis: Across samples, around 58 TRBV and around 15 TRBJ segments were identified and used for gene usage analysis of CDR3 amino acid clonotypes. COPE and FqMerger were used to merge the filtered high-quality paired reads into contigs. BLAST was used to align contigs to the IMGT TRBV, TRBD and TRBJ reference genes, and CDR3 was defined following IMGT. Any clonotype with a frequency above 0.1% was classified as a highly expanded clone. Repertoire diversity was measured by Shannon entropy, and V-J evenness by the Gini coefficient. A clonotype found in more than one individual was treated as public. The public reads were quality trimmed at Q25 with fastp and then assembled into clones with MiXCR by TCRdb, keeping productive beta chains. Rows merge per CDR3 protein into single entries with the most common DNA and genes. TCRdb, rather than the study authors, made the V and J calls. In all, the sample holds 400,000 or so distinct CDR3 sequences, and about a fifth of those were seen once. Jointly, the top ten make up less than 25% of the sample.

This specimen's time point label, per the study, means: persistent/refractory GD, antithyroid drugs over 5 years with positive TRAb. RNA was extracted from PBMCs in TRIzol for both TCR sequencing and RNA sequencing. The diagnosis of Graves' disease followed American Thyroid Association guidelines. The patients came from an endocrinology department in Xi'an, China. Each patient gave about 10 milliliters of peripheral blood, collected in an EDTA anticoagulant tube. Ficoll Paque Plus density gradient separation was used to isolate PBMCs, and no further T cell sorting was done. An Agilent 2100 Bioanalyzer and agarose gel were used to check RNA quality, while a NanoDrop 2000 measured RNA concentration. As concerns this clonotype: Its binding antigen is unknown. Per-base qualities were not stored, and no clone one base away is much larger.

This clonotype originated in a female donor with Graves disease. Here the chain combines TRBV5-1 and TRBJ1-1, with TRBD1 identical over 9 junction bases. This specimen consisted of peripheral blood mononuclear cells (PBMCs), obtained when the disease was refractory, from a patient treated with antithyroid drugs. The CDR3 loop reads CASSFPGTGSMNTEAFF. The nucleotide sequence is given as TGCGCCAGCAGCTTCCCCGGGACAGGGTCAATGAACACTGAAGCTTTCTTT.